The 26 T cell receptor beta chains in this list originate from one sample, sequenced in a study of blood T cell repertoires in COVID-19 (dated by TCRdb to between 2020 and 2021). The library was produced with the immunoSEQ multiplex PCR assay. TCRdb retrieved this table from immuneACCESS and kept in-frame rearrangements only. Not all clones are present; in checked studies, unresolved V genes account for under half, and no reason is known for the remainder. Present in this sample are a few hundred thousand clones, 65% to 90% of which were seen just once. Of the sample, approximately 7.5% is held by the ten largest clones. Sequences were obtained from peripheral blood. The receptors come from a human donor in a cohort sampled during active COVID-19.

The CDR3 sequence: CASRGALNNYGYTF. The CDR3 DNA is TGTGCCAGTAGAGGGGCCTTAAATAACTATGGCTACACCTTC. V gene TRBV19 combines with J gene TRBJ1-2; TRBD1 might be the D (5 bases). CDR1 and CDR2 from the germline V gene are LNHDA and SQIVND (reference sequence). The V end was cut by 6 bases, the J end by 1 base, with 12 bases between. CDR3 length: 14 residues.

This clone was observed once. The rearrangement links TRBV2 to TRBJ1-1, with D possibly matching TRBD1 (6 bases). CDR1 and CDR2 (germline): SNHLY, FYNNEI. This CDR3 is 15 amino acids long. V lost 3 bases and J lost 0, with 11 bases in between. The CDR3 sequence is CASSERGGMNTEAFF. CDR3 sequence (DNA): TGTGCCAGCAGTGAGCGGGGGGGCATGAACACTGAAGCTTTCTTT.

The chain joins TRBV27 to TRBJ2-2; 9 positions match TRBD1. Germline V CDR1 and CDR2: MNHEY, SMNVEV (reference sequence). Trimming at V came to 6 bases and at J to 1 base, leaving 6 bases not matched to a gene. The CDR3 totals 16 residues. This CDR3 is CASSRTGALNTGELFF. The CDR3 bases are TGTGCCAGCAGCCGGACAGGGGCCCTGAACACCGGGGAGCTGTTTTTT.

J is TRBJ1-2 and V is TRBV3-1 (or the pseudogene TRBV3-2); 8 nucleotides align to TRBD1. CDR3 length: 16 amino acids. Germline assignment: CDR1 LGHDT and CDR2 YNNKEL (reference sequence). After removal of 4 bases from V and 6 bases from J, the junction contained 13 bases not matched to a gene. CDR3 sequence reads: CASSPTHGRQGNGYTF. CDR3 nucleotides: TGTGCCAGCAGCCCAACCCATGGACGACAGGGGAATGGCTACACCTTC.

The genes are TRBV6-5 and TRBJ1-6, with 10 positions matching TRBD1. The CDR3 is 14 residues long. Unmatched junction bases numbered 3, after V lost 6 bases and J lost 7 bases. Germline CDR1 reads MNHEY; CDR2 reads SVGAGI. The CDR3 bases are TGTGCCAGCAGCCTGGGACAGGGGAATTCACCCCTCCACTTT. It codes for CASSLGQGNSPLHF.

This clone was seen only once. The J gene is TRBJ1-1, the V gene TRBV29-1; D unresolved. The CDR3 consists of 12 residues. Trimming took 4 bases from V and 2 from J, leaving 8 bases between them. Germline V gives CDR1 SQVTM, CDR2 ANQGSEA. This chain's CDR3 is CSVVPSNTEAFF. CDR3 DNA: TGCAGCGTTGTGCCCAGTAACACTGAAGCTTTCTTT.

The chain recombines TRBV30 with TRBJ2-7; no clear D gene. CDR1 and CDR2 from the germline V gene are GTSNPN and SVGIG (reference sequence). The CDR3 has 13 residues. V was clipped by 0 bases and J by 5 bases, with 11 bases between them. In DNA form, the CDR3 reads TGTGCCTGGAGTGTATTCAGAAAGAACGAGCAGTACTTC. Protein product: CAWSVFRKNEQYF.

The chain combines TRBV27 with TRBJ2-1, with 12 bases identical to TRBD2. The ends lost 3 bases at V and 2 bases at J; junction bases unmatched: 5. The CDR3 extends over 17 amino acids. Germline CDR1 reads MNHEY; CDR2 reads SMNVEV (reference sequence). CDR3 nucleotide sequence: TGTGCCAGCAGTTTTTACAGGACTAGCGGGGCCTACAATGAGCAGTTCTTC. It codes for CASSFYRTSGAYNEQFF.

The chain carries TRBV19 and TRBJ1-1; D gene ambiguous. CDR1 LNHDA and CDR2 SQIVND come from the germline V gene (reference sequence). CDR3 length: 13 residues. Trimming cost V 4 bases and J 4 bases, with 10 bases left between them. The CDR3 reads CASSKNGGTEAFF. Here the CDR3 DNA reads TGTGCCAGTAGTAAAAACGGAGGCACTGAAGCTTTCTTT.

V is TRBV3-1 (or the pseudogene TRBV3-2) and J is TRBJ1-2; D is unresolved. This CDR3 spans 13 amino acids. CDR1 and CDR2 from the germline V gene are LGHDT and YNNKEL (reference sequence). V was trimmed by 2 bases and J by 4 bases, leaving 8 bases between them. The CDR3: CASSQSRVYGYTF. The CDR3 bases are TGTGCCAGCAGCCAATCACGAGTCTATGGCTACACCTTC.

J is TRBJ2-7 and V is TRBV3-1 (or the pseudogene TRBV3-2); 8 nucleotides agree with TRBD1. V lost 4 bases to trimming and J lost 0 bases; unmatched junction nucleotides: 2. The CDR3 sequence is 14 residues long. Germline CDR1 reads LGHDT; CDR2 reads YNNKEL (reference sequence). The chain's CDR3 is CASSLDRGSYEQYF. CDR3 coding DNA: TGTGCCAGCAGCCTAGACAGGGGCTCCTACGAGCAGTACTTC.

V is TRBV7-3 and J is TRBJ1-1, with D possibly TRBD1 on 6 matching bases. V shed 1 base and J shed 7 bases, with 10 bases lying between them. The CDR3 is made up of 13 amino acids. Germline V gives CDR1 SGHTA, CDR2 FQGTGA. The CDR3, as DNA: TGTGCCAGCAGCTTAAGATCGGACAGTGAAGCTTTCTTT. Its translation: CASSLRSDSEAFF.

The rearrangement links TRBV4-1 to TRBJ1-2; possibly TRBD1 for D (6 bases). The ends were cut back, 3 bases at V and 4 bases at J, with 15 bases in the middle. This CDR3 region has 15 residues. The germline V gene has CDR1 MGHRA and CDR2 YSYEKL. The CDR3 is CASSHPAGGCYGYTF. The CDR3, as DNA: TGCGCCAGCAGCCACCCGGCGGGGGGCTGCTATGGCTACACCTTC.

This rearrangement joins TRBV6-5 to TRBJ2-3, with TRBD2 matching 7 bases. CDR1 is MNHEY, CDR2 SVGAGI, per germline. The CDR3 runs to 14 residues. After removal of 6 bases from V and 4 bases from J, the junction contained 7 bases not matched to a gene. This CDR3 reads CASSPTSPADTQYF. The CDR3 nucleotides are TGTGCCAGCAGCCCGACTAGCCCAGCAGATACGCAGTATTTT.

The CDR3 reads CASSATTRTEAFF. The CDR3 DNA follows: TGTGCCAGCAGCGCAACAACCAGGACTGAAGCTTTCTTT. The chain recombines TRBV9 with TRBJ1-1; D not certain. Germline CDR1 and CDR2: SGDLS and YYNGEE. This CDR3 region has 13 residues. Trimming took off 3 bases at V and 5 bases at J, with 11 bases between the two ends.

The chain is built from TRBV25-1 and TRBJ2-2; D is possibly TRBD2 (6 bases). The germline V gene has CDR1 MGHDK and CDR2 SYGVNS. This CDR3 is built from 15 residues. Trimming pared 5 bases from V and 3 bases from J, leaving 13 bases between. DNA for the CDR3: TGTGCCAGCAGTATCTTCGGGGGATACACCGGGGAGCTGTTTTTT. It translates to CASSIFGGYTGELFF.

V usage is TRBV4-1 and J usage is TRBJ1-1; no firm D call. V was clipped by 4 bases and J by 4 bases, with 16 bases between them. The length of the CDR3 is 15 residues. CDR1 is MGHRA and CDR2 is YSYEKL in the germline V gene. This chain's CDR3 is CASSRSARRGTEAFF. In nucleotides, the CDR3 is TGCGCCAGCAGCCGTTCCGCCCGGCGGGGCACTGAAGCTTTCTTT.

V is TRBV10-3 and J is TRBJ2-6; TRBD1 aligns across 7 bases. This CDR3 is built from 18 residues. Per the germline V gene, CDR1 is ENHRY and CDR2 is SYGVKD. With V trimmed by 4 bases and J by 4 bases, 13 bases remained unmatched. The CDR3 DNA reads TGTGCCATCAGTGGTCCAACCCAACAGGGGTCGGGGGCCAACGTCCTGACTTTC. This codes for CAISGPTQQGSGANVLTF.

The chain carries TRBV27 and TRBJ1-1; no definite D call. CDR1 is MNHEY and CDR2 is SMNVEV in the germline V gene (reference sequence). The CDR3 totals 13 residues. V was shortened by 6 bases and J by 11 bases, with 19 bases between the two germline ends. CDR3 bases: TGTGCCAGCAGCCAATCGGACGGGGTCGGGGCTTTCTTT. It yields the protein CASSQSDGVGAFF.

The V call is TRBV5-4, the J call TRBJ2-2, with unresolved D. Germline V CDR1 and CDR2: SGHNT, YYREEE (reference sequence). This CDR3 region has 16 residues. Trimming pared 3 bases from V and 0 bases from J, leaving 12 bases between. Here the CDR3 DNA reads TGTGCCAGCAGCTCTCCGAGAAACGCGAACACCGGGGAGCTGTTTTTT. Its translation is CASSSPRNANTGELFF.

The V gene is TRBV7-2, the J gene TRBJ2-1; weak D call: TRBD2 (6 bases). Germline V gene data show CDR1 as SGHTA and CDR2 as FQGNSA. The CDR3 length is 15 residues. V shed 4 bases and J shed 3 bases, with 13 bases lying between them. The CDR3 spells CASSSSGGDYNEQFF. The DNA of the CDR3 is TGTGCCAGCAGCTCCTCAGGCGGGGACTACAATGAGCAGTTCTTC.

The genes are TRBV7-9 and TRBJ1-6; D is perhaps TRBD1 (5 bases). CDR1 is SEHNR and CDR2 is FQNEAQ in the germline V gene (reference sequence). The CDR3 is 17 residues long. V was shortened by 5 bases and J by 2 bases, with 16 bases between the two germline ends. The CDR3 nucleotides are TGTGCCAGCAGCCAACCGGGAGGGGTCACCTATAATTCACCCCTCCACTTT. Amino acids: CASSQPGGVTYNSPLHF.

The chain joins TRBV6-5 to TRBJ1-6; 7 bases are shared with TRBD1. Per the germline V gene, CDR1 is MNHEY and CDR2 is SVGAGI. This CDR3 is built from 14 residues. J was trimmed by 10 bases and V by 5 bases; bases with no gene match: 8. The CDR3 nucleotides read TGTGCCAGCAGTAGGAGACAGGGAGACTCACCCCTCCACTTT. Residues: CASSRRQGDSPLHF.

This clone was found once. The CDR3 spells CASSQEIRGNYGYTF. Written as DNA, the CDR3 is TGCGCCAGCAGCCAAGAAATCAGAGGTAACTATGGCTACACCTTC. J is TRBJ1-2 and V is TRBV4-1; D is undetermined. The germline V and J ends were trimmed by 0 bases and 1 base, with 9 bases remaining between them. This CDR3 spans 15 amino acids. Germline CDR1 MGHRA, CDR2 YSYEKL.

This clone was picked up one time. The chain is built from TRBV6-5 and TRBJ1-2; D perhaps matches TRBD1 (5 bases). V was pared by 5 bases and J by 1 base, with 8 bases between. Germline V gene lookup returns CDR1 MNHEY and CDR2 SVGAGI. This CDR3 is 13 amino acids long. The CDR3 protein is CASSPRDNYGYTF. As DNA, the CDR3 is TGTGCCAGCAGTCCCAGGGATAACTATGGCTACACCTTC.

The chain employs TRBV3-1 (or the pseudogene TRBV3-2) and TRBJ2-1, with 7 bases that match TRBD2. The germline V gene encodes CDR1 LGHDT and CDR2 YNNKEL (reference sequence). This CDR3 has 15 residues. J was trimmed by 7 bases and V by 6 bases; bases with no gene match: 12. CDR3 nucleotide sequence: TGTGCCAGCAGATATTCGGGGGGTGTCCAAAATGAGCAGTTCTTC. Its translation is CASRYSGGVQNEQFF.